These T cell receptor beta chains were read from a single sample in a study of T cells in Graves' hyperthyroidism and ophthalmopathy. From the multiplex PCR reads, TCRdb called clonotypes with MiXCR, one entry per CDR3 protein. The sample gives 130,000 to 150,000 distinct CDR3 sequences, around 21% of which show up once; roughly 73% is in the top ten. The sample comprised blood. These receptors were taken from a woman aged 45-65 years with Graves' hyperthyroidism that later progressed to Graves' ophthalmopathy. Both conserved end residues are part of each CDR3. The D gene is left open where the match is weak. Clone size, where shown, is once, few, many, or a class for clones that have expanded.

j_call d_call clone_size v_call cdr3_aa cdr3_nt
TRBJ2-1 TRBD2 many TRBV11-2 CASSRTSGSSNEQFF TGTGCCAGCAGCCGGACTAGCGGGAGTAGTAATGAGCAGTTCTTC
TRBJ1-1 . . TRBV10-3 CAIKPGGQAFF TGTGCCATCAAGCCGGGAGGTCAAGCTTTCTTT
TRBJ2-1 TRBD2 many TRBV10-3 CAISEWGLAGSDEQFF TGTGCCATCAGTGAATGGGGCCTAGCGGGATCCGATGAGCAGTTCTTC
TRBJ2-1 . . TRBV6-2/TRBV6-3 CASRPTGKMNNEQFF TGTGCCAGCAGGCCAACCGGGAAGATGAACAATGAGCAGTTCTTC
TRBJ1-3 . . TRBV28 CASSLAAGNTIYF TGTGCCAGCAGTTTGGCAGCTGGAAACACCATATATTTT
TRBJ1-5 TRBD1 many TRBV24-1 CATSDRQGWSNQPQHF TGTGCCACCAGTGACCGACAGGGTTGGAGCAATCAGCCCCAGCATTTT
TRBJ1-6 . . TRBV6-2/TRBV6-3 CASSSSTANSPLHF TGTGCCAGCAGTTCCTCGACAGCGAATTCACCCCTCCACTTT
TRBJ2-2 TRBD1 many TRBV7-2 CASSSSPHRGRRTGELFF TGTGCCAGCAGCTCCTCCCCCCACAGGGGGCGTAGGACCGGGGAGCTGTTTTTT
TRBJ1-5 . few TRBV24-1 CATSDSSVQPQHF TGTGCCACCAGTGATTCGTCCGTTCAGCCCCAGCATTTT
TRBJ1-2 . many TRBV5-1 CASSLAVGNYGYTF TGCGCCAGCAGCTTGGCCGTCGGTAACTATGGCTACACCTTC
TRBJ2-3 TRBD2 few TRBV12-3/TRBV12-4 CASSLGGLAGGDTQYF TGTGCCAGCAGTTTAGGGGGACTAGCGGGAGGAGATACGCAGTATTTT
TRBJ2-3 TRBD2 many TRBV7-6 CASSLDSGGRTDTQYF TGTGCCAGCAGCTTAGATAGCGGGGGACGCACAGATACGCAGTATTTT
TRBJ1-5 TRBD1 . TRBV30 CAWRAPGQGGQPQHF TGTGCCTGGAGGGCCCCGGGACAGGGGGGTCAGCCCCAGCATTTT
TRBJ1-1 . . TRBV20-1 CSARASGRAESHTEAFF TGCAGTGCTAGGGCTAGCGGGAGGGCAGAAAGCCACACTGAAGCTTTCTTT
TRBJ2-1 . many TRBV29-1 CSVEGGPSYNEQFF TGCAGCGTTGAAGGAGGGCCCTCCTACAATGAGCAGTTCTTC
TRBJ1-2 . . TRBV29-1 CSARDSVYGYTF TGCAGCGCTCGAGACAGCGTTTATGGCTACACCTTC
TRBJ2-5 . . TRBV14 CASSQELGTFGTQYF TGTGCCAGCAGCCAAGAATTAGGGACATTCGGGACCCAGTACTTC
TRBJ2-7 TRBD1 many TRBV20-1 CSALGGQAPYEQYF TGCAGTGCTCTTGGGGGACAGGCACCTTACGAGCAGTACTTC
TRBJ2-4 . once TRBV28 CASSRGGAKNIQYF TGTGCCAGCAGCCGAGGAGGGGCCAAAAACATTCAGTACTTC
TRBJ1-2 TRBD1 many TRBV7-9 CASIPTGGVSGYTF TGTGCCAGCATCCCGACAGGGGGCGTCTCTGGCTACACCTTC
TRBJ2-5 . many TRBV20-1 CSAPQGILETQYF TGCAGTGCACCCCAGGGGATCTTGGAGACCCAGTACTTC
TRBJ1-3 . many TRBV30 CAWDNFDGGNTIYF TGTGCCTGGGACAATTTTGACGGCGGAAACACCATATATTTT
TRBJ2-1 . many TRBV20-1 CSARDPGTSVEQFF TGCAGTGCTAGAGATCCCGGGACCAGCGTTGAGCAGTTCTTC
TRBJ1-2 . many TRBV3-1 CASTSGGRAHGYTF TGTGCCAGCACCTCCGGGGGGAGGGCGCATGGCTACACCTTC
TRBJ1-1 TRBD1 many TRBV6-1 CASSRDRAVTEAFF TGTGCCAGCAGCCGGGACAGGGCCGTCACTGAAGCTTTCTTT
TRBJ1-2 . many TRBV28 CASSLRAANGYTF TGTGCCAGCAGTTTAAGGGCGGCGAATGGCTACACCTTC
TRBJ1-2 . many TRBV11-2 CASSLEGSGYTF TGTGCCAGCAGCCTCGAGGGGAGTGGCTACACCTTC
TRBJ2-7 TRBD2 many TRBV30 CAWGSGTDYEQYF TGTGCCTGGGGGAGCGGGACTGACTACGAGCAGTACTTC
TRBJ2-1 . many TRBV18 CASSPATAYNEQFF TGTGCCAGCTCACCAGCCACTGCCTACAATGAGCAGTTCTTC
TRBJ2-7 TRBD1 many TRBV11-2 CASSSGDRGSAYEQYF TGTGCCAGCAGCTCGGGAGACAGGGGGAGTGCCTACGAGCAGTACTTC
TRBJ1-1 TRBD1 many TRBV12-3/TRBV12-4 CASSQQGVSEAFF TGTGCCAGCAGCCAACAGGGGGTATCTGAAGCTTTCTTT
TRBJ1-2 TRBD1 many TRBV20-1 CSAVDRVRYGYTF TGCAGTGCGGTGGACAGGGTGAGGTATGGCTACACCTTC
TRBJ2-4 . many TRBV6-1 CASRDIWGTSKNIQYF TGTGCCAGCAGAGACATCTGGGGAACGTCCAAAAACATTCAGTACTTC
TRBJ2-1 . . TRBV27 CASSLAMGYSNEQFF TGTGCCAGCAGTTTAGCGATGGGTTACAGCAATGAGCAGTTCTTC
TRBJ2-3 . . TRBV5-4 CASSFRVAADTQYF TGTGCCAGCAGCTTCAGGGTGGCGGCAGATACGCAGTATTTT
TRBJ2-5 . . TRBV20-1 CSARDPGSPGETQYF TGCAGTGCTAGAGACCCTGGCAGCCCGGGAGAGACCCAGTACTTC
TRBJ2-7 . . TRBV11-2 CASSFYICSGLSEYEQYF .
TRBJ1-2 . many TRBV28 CASSFGGRGSYTF TGTGCCAGCAGTTTTGGGGGTCGGGGGAGCTACACCTTC
TRBJ2-1 TRBD2 many TRBV20-1 CSAPGASGLYNEQFF TGCAGTGCCCCCGGGGCTAGCGGCCTGTACAATGAGCAGTTCTTC
TRBJ2-1 . . TRBV7-9 CASSLERGAYNEQFF TGTGCCAGCAGCTTAGAGAGGGGAGCATACAATGAGCAGTTCTTC
TRBJ1-5 . few TRBV19 CASSAQGFSNQPQHF TGTGCCAGTAGTGCACAGGGTTTTAGCAATCAGCCCCAGCATTTT
TRBJ1-2 . . TRBV6-1 CAASPNIGGGYTF TGTGCCGCCTCGCCCAACATCGGAGGAGGCTACACCTTC
TRBJ2-1 TRBD2 few TRBV6-1 CASSRPGLNSDEQFF TGTGCCAGCAGTCGCCCGGGACTAAATTCCGATGAGCAGTTCTTC
TRBJ2-5 . . TRBV12-3/TRBV12-4 CASRRNRGGETQYF TGTGCCAGCAGACGTAACAGGGGGGGTGAGACCCAGTACTTC
TRBJ2-1 TRBD1 many TRBV20-1 CSARGNRGNEQFF TGCAGTGCTAGAGGCAACAGGGGGAATGAGCAGTTCTTC
TRBJ2-5 TRBD1 many TRBV5-1 CASSAQTGGRETQYF TGCGCCAGCAGCGCGCAAACAGGGGGCCGGGAGACCCAGTACTTC
TRBJ2-3 . . TRBV9 CASSVSSFYTDTQYF TGTGCCAGCAGCGTAAGTAGTTTCTACACAGATACGCAGTATTTT
TRBJ1-4 TRBD1 many TRBV2 CASSTGTGVNEKLFF TGTGCCAGCAGTACCGGGACAGGGGTAAATGAAAAACTGTTTTTT
TRBJ2-7 . many TRBV28 CASSLASDFYEQYF TGTGCCAGCAGTTTAGCCTCGGACTTTTACGAGCAGTACTTC
TRBJ1-3 . many TRBV30 CACRSISGNTIYF TGTGCCTGCCGCAGTATTTCTGGAAACACCATATATTTT
TRBJ2-5 TRBD1 many TRBV27 CASSSLATGQETQYF TGTGCCAGCAGTTCTCTCGCGACAGGGCAAGAGACCCAGTACTTC
TRBJ2-7 TRBD2 . TRBV4-1 CASSQGGLAGRSSYEQYF TGCGCCAGCAGCCAAGGGGGACTAGCGGGGCGAAGCTCCTACGAGCAGTACTTC
TRBJ2-3 TRBD2 many TRBV2 CASTRLAVLTDTQYF TGTGCCAGCACGCGACTAGCGGTACTCACAGATACGCAGTATTTT
TRBJ2-7 . . TRBV11-2 CASSLDPGNYEQYF TGTGCCAGCAGCTTAGATCCGGGAAACTACGAGCAGTACTTC
TRBJ2-7 . . TRBV5-5 CASSSDYKAYEQYF TGTGCCAGCAGCTCGGACTACAAGGCTTACGAGCAGTACTTC
TRBJ2-3 . . TRBV6-1 CASSELRDTQYF TGTGCCAGCAGTGAACTTAGAGATACGCAGTATTTT
TRBJ1-6 . few TRBV28 CASMNVNNSPLHF TGTGCCAGCATGAACGTTAATAATTCACCCCTCCACTTT
TRBJ2-1 TRBD2 many TRBV30 CACLLAGGFNEQFF TGTGCCTGCCTACTAGCGGGAGGATTCAATGAGCAGTTCTTC